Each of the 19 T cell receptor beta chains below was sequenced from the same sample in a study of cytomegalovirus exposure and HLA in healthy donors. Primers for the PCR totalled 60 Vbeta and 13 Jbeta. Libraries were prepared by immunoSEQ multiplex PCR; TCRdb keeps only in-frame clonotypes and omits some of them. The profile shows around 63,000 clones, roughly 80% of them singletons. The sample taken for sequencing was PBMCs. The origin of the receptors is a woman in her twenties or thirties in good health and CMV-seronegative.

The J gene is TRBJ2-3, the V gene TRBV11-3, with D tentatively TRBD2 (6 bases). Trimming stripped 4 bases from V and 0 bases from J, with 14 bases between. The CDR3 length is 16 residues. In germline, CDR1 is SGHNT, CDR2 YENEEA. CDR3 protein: CASSSSWRGSTDTQYF. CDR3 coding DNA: TGTGCCAGCAGCTCTAGTTGGCGGGGTAGCACAGATACGCAGTATTTT.

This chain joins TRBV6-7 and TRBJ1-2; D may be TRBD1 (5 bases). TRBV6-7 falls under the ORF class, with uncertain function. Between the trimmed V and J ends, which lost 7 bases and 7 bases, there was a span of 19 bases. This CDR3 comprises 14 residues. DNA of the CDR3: TGTGCCAGCACTCCACCTCGGGAGGGGTCTGGCTACACCTTC. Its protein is CASTPPREGSGYTF.

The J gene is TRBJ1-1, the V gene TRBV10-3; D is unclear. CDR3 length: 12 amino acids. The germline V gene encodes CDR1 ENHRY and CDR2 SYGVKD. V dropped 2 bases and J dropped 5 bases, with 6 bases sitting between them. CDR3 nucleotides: TGTGCCATCAGTGAGACGCGAACTGAAGCTTTCTTT. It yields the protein CAISETRTEAFF.

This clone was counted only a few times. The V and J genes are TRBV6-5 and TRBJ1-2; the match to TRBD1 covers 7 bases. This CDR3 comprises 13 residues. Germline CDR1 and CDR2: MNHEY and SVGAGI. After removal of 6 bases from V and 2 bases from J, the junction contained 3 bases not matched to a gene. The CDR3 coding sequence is TGTGCCAGCAGCGTAGGGGGCAACTATGGCTACACCTTC. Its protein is CASSVGGNYGYTF.

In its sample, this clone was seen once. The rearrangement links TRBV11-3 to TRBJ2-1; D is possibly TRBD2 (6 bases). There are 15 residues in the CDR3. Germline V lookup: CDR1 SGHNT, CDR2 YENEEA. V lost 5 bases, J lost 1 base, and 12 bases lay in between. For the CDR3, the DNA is TGTGCCAGCAGCCGCGGGGAAGCATCCTACAATGAGCAGTTCTTC. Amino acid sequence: CASSRGEASYNEQFF.

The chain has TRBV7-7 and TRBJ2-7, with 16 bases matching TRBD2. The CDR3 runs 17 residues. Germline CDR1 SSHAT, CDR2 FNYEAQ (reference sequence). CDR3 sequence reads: CASRSGTSGRAVHEQYV. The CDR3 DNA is TGTGCTAGCAGATCCGGGACTAGCGGGAGGGCCGTCCACGAGCAGTACGTC.

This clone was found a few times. CDR3 sequence reads: CASSDRGNSPLHF. Written as DNA, the CDR3 is TGTGCCAGCAGTGACAGGGGGAATTCACCCCTCCACTTT. The J gene is TRBJ1-6, the V gene TRBV6-4; tentative D call: TRBD1 (6 bases). Germline lookup yields CDR1 MRHNA and CDR2 SNTAGT. V shed 2 bases and J shed 7 bases, with 6 bases lying between them. The CDR3 consists of 13 residues.

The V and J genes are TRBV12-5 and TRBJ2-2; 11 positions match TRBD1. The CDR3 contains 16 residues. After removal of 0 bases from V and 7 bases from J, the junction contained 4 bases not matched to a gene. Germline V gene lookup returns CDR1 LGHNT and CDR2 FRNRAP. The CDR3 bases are TGTGCTAGTGGTTTGGTACTCGGGACAGGGGGCGGGGAGCTGTTTTTT. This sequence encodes CASGLVLGTGGGELFF.

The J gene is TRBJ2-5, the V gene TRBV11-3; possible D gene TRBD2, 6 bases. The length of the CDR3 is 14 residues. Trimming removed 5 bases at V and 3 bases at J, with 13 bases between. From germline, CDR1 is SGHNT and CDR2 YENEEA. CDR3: CASSQTSREETQYF. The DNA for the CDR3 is TGTGCCAGCAGCCAGACTAGTCGGGAAGAGACCCAGTACTTC.

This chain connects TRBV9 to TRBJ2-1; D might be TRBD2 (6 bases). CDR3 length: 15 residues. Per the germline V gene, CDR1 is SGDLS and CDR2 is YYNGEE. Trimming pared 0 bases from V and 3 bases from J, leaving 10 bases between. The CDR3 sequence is CASSVAGEGYNEQFF. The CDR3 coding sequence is TGTGCCAGCAGCGTAGCGGGAGAGGGCTACAATGAGCAGTTCTTC.

Here the CDR3 reads CASSLEAGLLNQPQHF. The CDR3 DNA is TGTGCCAGCAGCTTAGAGGCAGGGCTCCTGAATCAGCCCCAGCATTTT. This chain connects TRBV7-9 to TRBJ1-5, with D maybe TRBD1 (5 bases). CDR3 length equals 16 residues. Germline-derived CDR1 and CDR2 are SEHNR and FQNEAQ (reference sequence). V shed 1 base and J shed 4 bases, with 14 bases lying between them.

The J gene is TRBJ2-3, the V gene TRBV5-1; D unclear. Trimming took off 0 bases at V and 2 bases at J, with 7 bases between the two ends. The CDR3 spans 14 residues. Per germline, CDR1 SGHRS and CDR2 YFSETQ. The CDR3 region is CASSLGAVTDTQYF. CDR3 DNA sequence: TGCGCCAGCAGCTTGGGTGCGGTCACAGATACGCAGTATTTT.

The CDR3 bases are TGTGCCAGCAGCCATATCAGATACAATGAGCAGTTCTTC. Protein: CASSHIRYNEQFF. The chain recombines TRBV11-2 with TRBJ2-1; D is uncertain. Germline CDR1 reads SGHAT; CDR2 reads FQNNGV. This CDR3 region has 13 residues. Trimming removed 5 bases at V and 4 bases at J, with 9 bases between.

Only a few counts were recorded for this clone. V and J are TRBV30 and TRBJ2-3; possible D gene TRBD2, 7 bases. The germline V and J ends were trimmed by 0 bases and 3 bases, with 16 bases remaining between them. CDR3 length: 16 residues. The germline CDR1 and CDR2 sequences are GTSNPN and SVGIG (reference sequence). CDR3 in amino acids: CAWSVLAGAGTDTQYF. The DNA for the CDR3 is TGTGCCTGGAGTGTACTGGCGGGGGCGGGAACAGATACGCAGTATTTT.

CDR3 coding DNA: TGTGCCAGCAGCCTAACTAGCATCCACGAGCAGTACGTC. Residues: CASSLTSIHEQYV. The chain employs TRBV14 and TRBJ2-7, with a tentative D call TRBD2 (6 bases). V dropped 4 bases and J dropped 5 bases, with 12 bases sitting between them. CDR1 and CDR2 (germline): SGHDN, FVKESK. CDR3 length: 13 residues.

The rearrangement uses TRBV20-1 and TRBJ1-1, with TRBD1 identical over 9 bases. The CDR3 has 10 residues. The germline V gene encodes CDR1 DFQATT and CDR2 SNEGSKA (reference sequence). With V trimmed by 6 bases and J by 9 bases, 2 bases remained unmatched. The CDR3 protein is CSAGQGQAFF. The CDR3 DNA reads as TGCAGTGCAGGACAGGGGCAAGCTTTCTTT.

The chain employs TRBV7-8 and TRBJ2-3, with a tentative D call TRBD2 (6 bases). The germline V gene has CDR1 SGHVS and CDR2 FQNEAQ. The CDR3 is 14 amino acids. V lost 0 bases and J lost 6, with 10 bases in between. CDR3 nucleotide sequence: TGTGCCAGCAGCTTAGCCCAGCGGGTGGATACGCAGTATTTT. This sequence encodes CASSLAQRVDTQYF. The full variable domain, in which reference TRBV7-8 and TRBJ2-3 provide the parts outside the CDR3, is GAGVSQSPRYKVAKRGQDVALRCDPISGHVSLFWYQQALGQGPEFLTYFQNEAQLDKSGLPSDRFFAERPEGSVSTLKIQRTQQEDSAVYLCASSLAQRVDTQYFGPGTRLTVL.

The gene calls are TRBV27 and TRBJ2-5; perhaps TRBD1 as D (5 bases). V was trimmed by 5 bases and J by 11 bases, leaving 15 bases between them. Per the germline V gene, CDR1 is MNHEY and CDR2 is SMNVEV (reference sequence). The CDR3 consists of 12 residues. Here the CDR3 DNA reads TGTGCCAGCAGTCCCCAGGGCTTTGAGCAGTACTTC. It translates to CASSPQGFEQYF.

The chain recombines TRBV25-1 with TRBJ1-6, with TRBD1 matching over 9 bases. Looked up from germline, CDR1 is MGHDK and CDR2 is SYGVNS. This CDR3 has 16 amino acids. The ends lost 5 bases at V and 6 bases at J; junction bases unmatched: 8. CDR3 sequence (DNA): TGTGCCAGCAGTCCCCCGGGACAGGGCCTTAATTCACCCCTCCACTTT. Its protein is CASSPPGQGLNSPLHF.